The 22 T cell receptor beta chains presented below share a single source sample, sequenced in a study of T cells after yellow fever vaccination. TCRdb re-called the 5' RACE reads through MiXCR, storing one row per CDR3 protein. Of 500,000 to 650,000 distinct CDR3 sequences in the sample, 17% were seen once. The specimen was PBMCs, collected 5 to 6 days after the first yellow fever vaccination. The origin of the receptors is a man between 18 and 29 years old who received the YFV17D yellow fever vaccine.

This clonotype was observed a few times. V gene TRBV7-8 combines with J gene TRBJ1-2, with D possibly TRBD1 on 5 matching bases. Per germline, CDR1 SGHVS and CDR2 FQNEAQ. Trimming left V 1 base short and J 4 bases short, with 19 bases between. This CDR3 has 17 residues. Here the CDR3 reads CASSLVRAGTYSYGYTF. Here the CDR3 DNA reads TGTGCCAGCAGCTTAGTGCGGGCAGGGACCTACTCCTATGGCTACACCTTC.

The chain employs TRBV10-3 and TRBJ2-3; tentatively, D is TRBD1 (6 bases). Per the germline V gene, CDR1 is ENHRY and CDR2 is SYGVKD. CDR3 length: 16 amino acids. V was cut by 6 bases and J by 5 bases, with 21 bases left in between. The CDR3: CAIRGEQGSRKDTQYF. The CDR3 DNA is TGTGCCATCAGGGGGGAACAGGGATCCCGGAAAGATACGCAGTATTTT.

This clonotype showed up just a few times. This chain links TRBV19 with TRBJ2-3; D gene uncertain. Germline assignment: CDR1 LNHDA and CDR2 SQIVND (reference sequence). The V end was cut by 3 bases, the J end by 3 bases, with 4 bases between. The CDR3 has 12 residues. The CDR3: CASSMGTDTQYF. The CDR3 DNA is TGTGCCAGTAGTATGGGGACAGATACGCAGTATTTT.

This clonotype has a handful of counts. CDR3 in DNA: TGTGCCAGCAGCTTAGGGTTCCCTGGGGGCTACACCTTC. This encodes CASSLGFPGGYTF. The V and J genes are TRBV7-2 and TRBJ1-2; D unresolved. Germline CDR1 and CDR2: SGHTA and FQGNSA. Trimming left V 1 base short and J 8 bases short, with 11 bases between. This CDR3 region has 13 residues.

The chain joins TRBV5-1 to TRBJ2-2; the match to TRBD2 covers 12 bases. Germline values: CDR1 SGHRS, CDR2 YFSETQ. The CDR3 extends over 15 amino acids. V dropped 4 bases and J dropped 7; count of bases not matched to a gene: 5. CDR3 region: CASSPLAGGRGELFF. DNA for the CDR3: TGCGCCAGCAGCCCCCTAGCGGGGGGGCGCGGGGAGCTGTTTTTT.

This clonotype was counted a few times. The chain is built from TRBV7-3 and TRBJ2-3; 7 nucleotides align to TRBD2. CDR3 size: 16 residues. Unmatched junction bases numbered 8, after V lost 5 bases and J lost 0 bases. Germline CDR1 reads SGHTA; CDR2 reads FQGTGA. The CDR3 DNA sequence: TGTGCCAGCAGCCGTGGGTGGGGGGGAAGCACAGATACGCAGTATTTT. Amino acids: CASSRGWGGSTDTQYF.

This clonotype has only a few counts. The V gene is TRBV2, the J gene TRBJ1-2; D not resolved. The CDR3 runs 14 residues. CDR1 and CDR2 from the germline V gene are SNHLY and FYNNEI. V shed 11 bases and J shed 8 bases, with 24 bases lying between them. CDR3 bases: TGTGCCGGCCACCCTTGGACGCGTGTAAGAGGCTACACCTTC. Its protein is CAGHPWTRVRGYTF.

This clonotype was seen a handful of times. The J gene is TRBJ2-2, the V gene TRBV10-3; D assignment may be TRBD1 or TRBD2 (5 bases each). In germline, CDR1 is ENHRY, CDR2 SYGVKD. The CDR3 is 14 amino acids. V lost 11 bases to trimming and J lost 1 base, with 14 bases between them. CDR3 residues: CASQRGENTGELFF. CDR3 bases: TGTGCCTCCCAGAGAGGGGAGAACACCGGGGAGCTGTTTTTT.

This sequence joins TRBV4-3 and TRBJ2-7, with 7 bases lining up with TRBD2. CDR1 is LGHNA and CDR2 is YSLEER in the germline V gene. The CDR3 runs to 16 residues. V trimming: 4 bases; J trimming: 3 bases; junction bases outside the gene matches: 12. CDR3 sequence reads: CASSPNSSGVFYEQYF. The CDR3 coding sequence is TGCGCCAGCAGCCCTAACTCTAGCGGAGTATTCTACGAGCAGTACTTC.

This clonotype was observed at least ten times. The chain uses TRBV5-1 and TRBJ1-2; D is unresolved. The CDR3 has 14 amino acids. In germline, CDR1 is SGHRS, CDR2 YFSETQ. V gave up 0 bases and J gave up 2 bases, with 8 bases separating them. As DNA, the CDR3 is TGCGCCAGCAGCTTGGAGTCGACCAACTATGGCTACACCTTC. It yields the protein CASSLESTNYGYTF.

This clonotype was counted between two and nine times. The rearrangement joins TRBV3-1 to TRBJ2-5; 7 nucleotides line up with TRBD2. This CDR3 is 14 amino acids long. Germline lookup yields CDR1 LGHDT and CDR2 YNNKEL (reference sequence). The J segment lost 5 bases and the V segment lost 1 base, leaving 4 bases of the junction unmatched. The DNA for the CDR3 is TGTGCCAGCAGCCAAGGGGGAGGGGATGAGACCCAGTACTTC. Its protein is CASSQGGGDETQYF.

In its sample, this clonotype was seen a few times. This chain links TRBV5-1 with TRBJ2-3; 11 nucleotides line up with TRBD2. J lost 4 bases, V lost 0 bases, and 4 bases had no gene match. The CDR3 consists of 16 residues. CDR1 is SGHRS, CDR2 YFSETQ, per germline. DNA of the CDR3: TGCGCCAGCAGCTTGGGACTAGCGGGGTCCCCAGATACGCAGTATTTT. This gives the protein CASSLGLAGSPDTQYF.

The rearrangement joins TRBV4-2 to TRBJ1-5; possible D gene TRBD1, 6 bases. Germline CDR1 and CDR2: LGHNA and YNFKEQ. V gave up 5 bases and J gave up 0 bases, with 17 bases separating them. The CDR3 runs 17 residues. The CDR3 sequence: CASSLTYTGNSNQPQHF. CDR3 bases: TGTGCCAGCAGCTTAACTTATACAGGGAATAGCAATCAGCCCCAGCATTTT.

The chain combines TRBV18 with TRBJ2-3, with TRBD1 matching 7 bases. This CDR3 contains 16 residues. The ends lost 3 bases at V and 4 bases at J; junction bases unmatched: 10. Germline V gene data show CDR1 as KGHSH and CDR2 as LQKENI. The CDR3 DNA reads TGTGCCAGCTCACCGAACCAACAGGGGTTCGCAGATACGCAGTATTTT. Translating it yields CASSPNQQGFADTQYF.

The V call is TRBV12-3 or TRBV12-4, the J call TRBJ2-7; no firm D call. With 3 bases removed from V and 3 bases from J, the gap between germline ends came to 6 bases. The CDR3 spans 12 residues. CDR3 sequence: CASSFRRYEQYF. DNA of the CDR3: TGTGCCAGCAGTTTCCGACGCTACGAGCAGTACTTC.

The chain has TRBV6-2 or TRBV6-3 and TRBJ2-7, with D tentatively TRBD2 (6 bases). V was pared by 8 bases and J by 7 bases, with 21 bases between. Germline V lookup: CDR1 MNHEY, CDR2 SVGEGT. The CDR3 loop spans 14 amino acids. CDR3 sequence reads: CASCPYSWAGEQYV. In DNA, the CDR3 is TGTGCCAGCTGTCCCTACAGCTGGGCGGGAGAGCAGTACGTC.

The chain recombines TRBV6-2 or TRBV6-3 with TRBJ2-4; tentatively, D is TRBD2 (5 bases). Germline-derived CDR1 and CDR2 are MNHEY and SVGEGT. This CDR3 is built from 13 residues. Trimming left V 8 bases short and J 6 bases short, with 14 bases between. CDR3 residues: CASDGGEINIQYF. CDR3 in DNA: TGTGCCAGCGATGGTGGGGAGATAAACATTCAGTACTTC.

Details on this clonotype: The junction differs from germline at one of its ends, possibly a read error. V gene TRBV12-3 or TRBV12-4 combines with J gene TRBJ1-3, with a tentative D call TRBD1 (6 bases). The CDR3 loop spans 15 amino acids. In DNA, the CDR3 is TGTGCCAGCAGTAGCGCTCAGGGTAGGGGGGGACCCATAAATTTT. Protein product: CASSSAQGRGGPINF.

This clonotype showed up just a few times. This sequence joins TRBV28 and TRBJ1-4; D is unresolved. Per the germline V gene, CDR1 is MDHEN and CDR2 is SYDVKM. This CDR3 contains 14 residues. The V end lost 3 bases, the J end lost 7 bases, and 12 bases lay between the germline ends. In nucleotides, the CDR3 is TGTGCCAGCAGTTTGGGATCTGTGCGTGAAAAACTGTTTTTT. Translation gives CASSLGSVREKLFF.

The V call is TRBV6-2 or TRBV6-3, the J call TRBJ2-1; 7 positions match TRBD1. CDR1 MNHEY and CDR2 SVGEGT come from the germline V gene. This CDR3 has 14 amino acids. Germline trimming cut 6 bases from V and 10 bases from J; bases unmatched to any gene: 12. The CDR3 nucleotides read TGTGCCAGCAGCAGGACACAGGGGCGTAGGGAGCAGTTCTTC. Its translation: CASSRTQGRREQFF.

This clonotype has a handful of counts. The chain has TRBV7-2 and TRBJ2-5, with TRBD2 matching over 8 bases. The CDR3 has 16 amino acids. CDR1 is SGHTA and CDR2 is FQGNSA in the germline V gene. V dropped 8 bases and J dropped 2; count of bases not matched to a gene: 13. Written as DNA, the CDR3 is TGTGCCAGCTCCGCCGGGGGGGCTGGGGGGCAAGAGACCCAGTACTTC. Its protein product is CASSAGGAGGQETQYF.

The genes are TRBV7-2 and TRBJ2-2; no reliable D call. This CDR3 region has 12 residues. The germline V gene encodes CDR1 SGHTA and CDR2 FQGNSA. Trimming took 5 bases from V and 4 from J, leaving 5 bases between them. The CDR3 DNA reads TGTGCCAGCAGCACGTTCACCGGGGAGCTGTTTTTT. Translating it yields CASSTFTGELFF. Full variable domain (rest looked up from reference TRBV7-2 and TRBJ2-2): GAGVSQSPSNKVTEKGKDVELRCDPISGHTALYWYRQSLGQGLEFLIYFQGNSAPDKSGLPSDRFSAERTGGSVSTLTIQRTQQEDSAVYLCASSTFTGELFFGEGSRLTVL.